This T cell receptor beta chain was sequenced for a study of cytomegalovirus exposure and HLA in healthy donors. The study, taken as a whole, reports: Most TCRs appeared rarely, but some public TCRs recurred in many donors. HLA restriction was apparent for most CMV-associated TCR beta chains in a later analysis. What a later analysis showed was that several of the most significant clusters appeared linked to common viral pathogens.

The CDR3 extends over 15 amino acids. CDR1 MNHEY and CDR2 SMNVEV come from the germline V gene (reference sequence). V trimming: 4 bases; J trimming: 5 bases; junction bases outside the gene matches: 7. PCR involved 60 Vbeta and 13 Jbeta primers. Using immunoSEQ multiplex PCR, the repertoire was profiled, and TCRdb retains in-frame clones only, with some absent. The sample records around 150,000 clones, roughly 9% being singletons. On this clone itself: Its antigen is unidentified.

The donors were healthy bone marrow donors. The sample comprised PBMCs. V and J are TRBV27 and TRBJ2-1, with 8 bases identical to TRBD2. This clonotype was obtained from a woman in her thirties or forties in good health and CMV-seropositive. The CDR3 DNA reads TGTGCCAGCAGTTCGTCCAGCGGGGGCCACAATGAGCAGTTCTTC. Its translation: CASSSSSGGHNEQFF.